Listed here are 32 T cell receptor beta chains from one sample, sequenced in a study of cytomegalovirus exposure and HLA in healthy donors. A multiplex PCR was run with 60 Vbeta primers and 13 Jbeta primers. Some clones are missing from TCRdb's copy, which holds only in-frame ones; the method was immunoSEQ multiplex PCR. This repertoire includes about 140,000 clones. Sequencing was done on a sample of PBMCs. Receptors originate from a woman between 18 and 30 years old in good health and CMV-seronegative.

V is TRBV6-4 and J is TRBJ2-1, with D perhaps matching TRBD2 (5 bases). The V gene lost 3 bases and the J gene lost 9 bases, with 15 bases spanning the gap. This CDR3 region has 14 residues. Per the germline V gene, CDR1 is MRHNA and CDR2 is SNTAGT. The CDR3 spells CASSEEASLTEQFF. As DNA, the CDR3 is TGTGCCAGCAGTGAGGAGGCTAGCCTCACTGAGCAGTTCTTC.

The CDR3 sequence is CASSVTPKLARDPLGRDPDTQYF. The CDR3 region has the DNA TGTGCCAGCAGTGTGACTCCGAAGTTGGCGAGGGATCCCCTAGGGAGGGATCCAGATACGCAGTATTTT. The chain joins TRBV2 to TRBJ2-3; TRBD2 agrees at 7 bases. CDR3 length: 23 amino acids. Germline CDR1 SNHLY, CDR2 FYNNEI. Trimming cost V 4 bases and J 4 bases; bases outside gene matches: 32. The whole variable domain, filled in from reference TRBV2 and TRBJ2-3, reads EPEVTQTPSHQVTQMGQEVILRCVPISNHLYFYWYRQILGQKVEFLVSFYNNEISEKSEIFDDQFSVERPDGSNFTLKIRSTKLEDSAMYFCASSVTPKLARDPLGRDPDTQYFGPGTRLTVL.

V gene TRBV11-1 combines with J gene TRBJ2-5; D is unresolved. V was pared by 1 base and J by 2 bases, with 5 bases between. The germline V gene has CDR1 SGHAT and CDR2 FQDESV (reference sequence). CDR3 length: 13 residues. The CDR3 bases are TGTGCCAGCAGCTTAGTTATACAAGAGACCCAGTACTTC. It is translated as CASSLVIQETQYF.

The V and J genes are TRBV18 and TRBJ1-1; 7 bases are a match to TRBD1. With V trimmed by 3 bases and J by 5 bases, 6 bases remained unmatched. This CDR3 is built from 14 residues. The germline CDR1 and CDR2 sequences are KGHSH and LQKENI. The CDR3 DNA is TGTGCCAGCTCACCCGGCAGGGGGTGGACTGAAGCTTTCTTT. Translation: CASSPGRGWTEAFF.

V is TRBV28 and J is TRBJ1-2; TRBD1 is a possible D gene (6 bases). This CDR3 is 12 amino acids long. The V end was cut by 7 bases, the J end by 4 bases, with 10 bases between. The germline V gene has CDR1 MDHEN and CDR2 SYDVKM. The CDR3 here is CASKSDSYGYTF. DNA of the CDR3: TGTGCCAGCAAATCGGACAGCTATGGCTACACCTTC.

This chain uses TRBV5-4 with TRBJ1-1; 10 positions agree with TRBD1. Unmatched junction bases numbered 4, after V lost 4 bases and J lost 1 base. The CDR3 has 15 amino acids. Germline V CDR1 and CDR2: SGHNT, YYREEE (reference sequence). CDR3 protein: CASSPRTGGNTEAFF. Written as DNA, the CDR3 is TGTGCCAGCAGCCCCCGGACAGGGGGGAACACTGAAGCTTTCTTT.

The chain links TRBV9 to TRBJ2-1; 7 positions match TRBD1. This CDR3 has 14 residues. The ends lost 4 bases at V and 0 bases at J; junction bases unmatched: 1. Germline CDR1 SGDLS, CDR2 YYNGEE. CDR3 protein: CASSRDSSYNEQFF. The CDR3 nucleotides read TGTGCCAGCAGCCGGGACAGCTCCTACAATGAGCAGTTCTTC. The complete variable domain, with remaining parts taken from reference TRBV9 and TRBJ2-1, reads DSGVTQTPKHLITATGQRVTLRCSPRSGDLSVYWYQQSLDQGLQFLIQYYNGEERAKGNILERFSAQQFPDLHSELNLSSLELGDSALYFCASSRDSSYNEQFFGPGTRLTVL.

The chain carries TRBV4-3 and TRBJ2-1, with D perhaps TRBD2 (5 bases). CDR3 length equals 15 residues. Germline values: CDR1 LGHNA, CDR2 YSLEER. Trimming shortened V by 0 bases and J by 7 bases, and 13 bases separated the two germline ends. The CDR3 region is CASSQEPARRNEQFF. CDR3 nucleotides: TGCGCCAGCAGCCAAGAGCCAGCGAGGAGGAATGAGCAGTTCTTC.

The CDR3 is CASRDRGGSYEQYF. The CDR3 DNA reads as TGTGCCAGCAGGGACAGGGGTGGATCATACGAGCAGTACTTC. The V call is TRBV6-5, the J call TRBJ2-7; 9 nucleotides match TRBD1. V shed 6 bases, J shed 4 bases, and the junction held 7 bases outside the gene matches. CDR3 length: 14 residues. The V gene's germline CDR1 is MNHEY and CDR2 SVGAGI.

The J gene is TRBJ2-5, the V gene TRBV7-9; D is perhaps TRBD1 (5 bases). V lost 4 bases to trimming and J lost 5 bases, with 14 bases between them. The CDR3 loop spans 14 amino acids. Germline V gives CDR1 SEHNR, CDR2 FQNEAQ (reference sequence). The CDR3 region is CASSSPQGAETQYF. The CDR3 nucleotides are TGTGCCAGCAGCTCCCCCCAGGGCGCGGAGACCCAGTACTTC.

This chain links TRBV6-5 with TRBJ2-1; 7 positions agree with TRBD1. The CDR3 is made up of 15 amino acids. V lost 5 bases and J lost 3; bases outside the gene matches: 7. Germline values: CDR1 MNHEY, CDR2 SVGAGI. Written as DNA, the CDR3 is TGTGCCAGCAGTACGACAGGGCCCATCTACAATGAGCAGTTCTTC. It translates to CASSTTGPIYNEQFF.

With respect to this clone: The same CDR3 can be traced to other DNA sequences in this sample. The chain recombines TRBV7-9 with TRBJ2-1; 14 nucleotides agree with TRBD2. V shed 6 bases, J shed 7 bases, and the junction held 5 bases outside the gene matches. Germline loops: CDR1 SEHNR, CDR2 FQNEAQ (reference sequence). The CDR3 is 15 residues long. CDR3 loop: CASRPGLAGVNEQFF. The DNA of the CDR3 is TGTGCCAGCAGACCGGGACTAGCGGGAGTGAATGAGCAGTTCTTC.

V gene TRBV10-2 combines with J gene TRBJ1-1; D unresolved. V was pared by 5 bases and J by 7 bases, with 8 bases between. CDR3 length: 11 amino acids. CDR1 is WSHSY and CDR2 is SAAADI in the germline V gene. CDR3 coding DNA: TGCGCCAGCAGTTCCCAGTTTGAAGCTTTCTTT. As protein: CASSSQFEAFF.

The chain employs TRBV10-1 and TRBJ2-5, with D perhaps matching TRBD2 (6 bases). Germline V gene data show CDR1 as WNHNN and CDR2 as SYGVQD (reference sequence). This CDR3 contains 12 residues. Trimming pared 0 bases from V and 11 bases from J, leaving 10 bases between. CDR3 in amino acids: CASSESWGEQYF. CDR3 bases: TGCGCCAGCAGTGAGTCATGGGGGGAGCAGTACTTC.

The CDR3 loop is CASTNGRLGGYTF. For the CDR3, the DNA is TGTGCCAGTACCAATGGGAGACTTGGGGGCTACACCTTC. V is TRBV19 and J is TRBJ1-2; D remains unclear. V lost 7 bases, J lost 8 bases, and 17 bases lay in between. From germline, CDR1 is LNHDA and CDR2 SQIVND (reference sequence). The CDR3 runs 13 residues. Full variable domain (outside the CDR3, taken from reference TRBV19 and TRBJ1-2): DGGITQSPKYLFRKEGQNVTLSCEQNLNHDAMYWYRQDPGQGLRLIYYSQIVNDFQKGDIAEGYSVSREKKESFPLTVTSAQKNPTAFYLCASTNGRLGGYTFGSGTRLTVV.

The chain couples TRBV10-3 to TRBJ2-7, with 14 bases identical to TRBD2. CDR3 length: 14 amino acids. Germline V lookup: CDR1 ENHRY, CDR2 SYGVKD. V lost 10 bases and J lost 4; bases outside the gene matches: 6. In DNA form, the CDR3 reads TGTGCCACACAACGGACTAGCGGGAGGTACGAGCAGTACTTC. Its translation: CATQRTSGRYEQYF.

The J gene is TRBJ1-1, the V gene TRBV5-6; 7 nucleotides match TRBD1. The CDR3 extends over 15 amino acids. Germline CDR1 SGHDT, CDR2 YYEEEE. V shed 3 bases, J shed 5 bases, and the junction held 10 bases outside the gene matches. This chain's CDR3 is CASSSYRGAGTEAFF. The CDR3 region has the DNA TGTGCCAGCAGCTCATACAGGGGTGCGGGGACTGAAGCTTTCTTT. Looking up the rest from reference TRBV5-6 and TRBJ1-1 gives the full variable domain: DAGVTQSPTHLIKTRGQQVTLRCSPKSGHDTVSWYQQALGQGPQFIFQYYEEEERQRGNFPDRFSGHQFPNYSSELNVNALLLGDSALYLCASSSYRGAGTEAFFGQGTRLTVV.

This chain joins TRBV19 and TRBJ2-7; TRBD2 matches at 8 bases. In germline, CDR1 is LNHDA, CDR2 SQIVND (reference sequence). Trimming removed 5 bases from V and 2 bases from J; junction bases left unmatched: 17. The length of the CDR3 is 18 residues. The DNA for the CDR3 is TGTGCCAGTAGTCCCCCATCTGGGGGGACTAGTTTACCCTACGAGCAGTACGTC. Its translation is CASSPPSGGTSLPYEQYV.

The chain has TRBV10-3 and TRBJ1-5; no definite D call. The germline V gene has CDR1 ENHRY and CDR2 SYGVKD. The length of the CDR3 is 14 residues. Trimming removed 2 bases at V and 6 bases at J, with 11 bases between. The CDR3 is CAISEDLRFQPQHF. In DNA form, the CDR3 reads TGTGCCATCAGTGAGGACTTACGGTTTCAGCCCCAGCATTTT.

J is TRBJ2-5 and V is TRBV11-2; 11 nucleotides align to TRBD1. This CDR3 region has 15 residues. CDR1 is SGHAT and CDR2 is FQNNGV in the germline V gene. V shed 6 bases, J shed 5 bases, and the junction held 8 bases outside the gene matches. The CDR3, as DNA: TGTGCCAGCAGGGGACAGGGGGGAACCGGGGAGACCCAGTACTTC. Protein: CASRGQGGTGETQYF.

A remark on this clone: The junction departs from the called germline gene at one end, perhaps through a read error. The V call is TRBV7-7, the J call TRBJ2-3, with D uncertain. CDR1 is SSHAT, CDR2 FNYEAQ, per germline (reference sequence). The length of the CDR3 is 14 residues. The CDR3 region has the DNA TGTGCTAGCAGCTTAGCCCCCAGTTCAGATACGCAGTATTTT. Translating it yields CASSLAPSSDTQYF. The whole variable domain, remainder taken from reference TRBV7-7 and TRBJ2-3, is GAGVSQSPRYKVTKRGQDVTLRCDPISSHATLYWYQQALGQGPEFLTYFNYEAQPDKSGLPSDRFSAERPEGSISTLTIQRTEQRDSAMYRCASSLAPSSDTQYFGPGTRLTVL.

The chain couples TRBV7-9 to TRBJ1-4; D gene uncertain. Trimming pared 0 bases from V and 4 bases from J, leaving 18 bases between. The CDR3 contains 18 residues. Germline V CDR1 and CDR2: SEHNR, FQNEAQ (reference sequence). CDR3 sequence (DNA): TGTGCCAGCAGCTTAGCGGTCCTCCGTCCGGGTTTTAATGAAAAACTGTTTTTT. Translated: CASSLAVLRPGFNEKLFF.

This chain links TRBV11-2 with TRBJ2-2; 12 nucleotides match TRBD2. The J segment lost 10 bases and the V segment lost 4 bases, leaving 4 bases of the junction unmatched. The CDR3 runs 14 residues. Germline-derived CDR1 and CDR2 are SGHAT and FQNNGV. Here the CDR3 reads CASSSGLAGMELFF. CDR3 DNA: TGTGCCAGCAGCTCTGGACTAGCGGGAATGGAGCTGTTTTTT.

This rearrangement joins TRBV9 to TRBJ2-3; 11 bases align to TRBD2. Germline CDR1 and CDR2: SGDLS and YYNGEE. CDR3 length: 18 residues. The V and J ends lost 3 bases and 1 base, in that order; junction bases with no gene match: 10. The CDR3 protein is CASSGTPLAGGGTDTQYF. The DNA of the CDR3 is TGTGCCAGCAGCGGGACCCCGCTAGCGGGAGGCGGCACAGATACGCAGTATTTT.

The chain uses TRBV30 and TRBJ2-5; 9 bases are shared with TRBD1. The assigned J gene may be wrong: the sequence end matches TRBJ2-7 better. This CDR3 is 13 amino acids long. Per the germline V gene, CDR1 is GTSNPN and CDR2 is SVGIG (reference sequence). The CDR3 loop is CAWSYGQGSEQYF. The CDR3 DNA follows: TGTGCCTGGAGCTACGGACAGGGGAGCGAGCAGTACTTC.

The chain recombines TRBV6-1 with TRBJ1-1; possible D gene TRBD1, 5 bases. Germline CDR1 is MNHNS and CDR2 is SASEGT. There are 16 residues in the CDR3. V dropped 3 bases and J dropped 1 base, with 15 bases sitting between them. The CDR3 sequence: CASSDYYRSENTEAFF. CDR3 in DNA: TGTGCCAGCAGTGATTATTACAGGAGTGAGAACACTGAAGCTTTCTTT.

This chain links TRBV27 with TRBJ2-5, with D maybe TRBD1 (6 bases). Germline CDR1 reads MNHEY; CDR2 reads SMNVEV (reference sequence). V lost 5 bases and J 2 bases, leaving 18 bases between the germline ends. The CDR3 has 16 residues. The CDR3 is CASSLWGPGEQETQYF. The CDR3 nucleotides read TGTGCCAGCAGTCTTTGGGGGCCAGGGGAACAAGAGACCCAGTACTTC.

V and J are TRBV9 and TRBJ2-3; D call uncertain. Trimming took off 4 bases at V and 7 bases at J, with 16 bases between the two ends. Germline assignment: CDR1 SGDLS and CDR2 YYNGEE. The CDR3 covers 14 residues. As DNA, the CDR3 is TGTGCCAGCAGCCCCCGCTTTGAGTCAAATACGCAGTATTTT. Encoded protein: CASSPRFESNTQYF. Variable domain in full (rest from reference TRBV9 and TRBJ2-3): DSGVTQTPKHLITATGQRVTLRCSPRSGDLSVYWYQQSLDQGLQFLIQYYNGEERAKGNILERFSAQQFPDLHSELNLSSLELGDSALYFCASSPRFESNTQYFGPGTRLTVL.

The V call is TRBV19, the J call TRBJ2-6; no reliable D call. V lost 4 bases to trimming and J lost 0 bases, with 10 bases between them. Germline loops: CDR1 LNHDA, CDR2 SQIVND (reference sequence). The CDR3 has 16 residues. The CDR3 DNA reads TGTGCCAGTAGTAACCGACATCTCTCTGGGGCCAACGTCCTGACTTTC. This codes for CASSNRHLSGANVLTF.

V gene TRBV9 combines with J gene TRBJ2-7, with TRBD2 matching over 10 bases. The CDR3 contains 14 residues. Germline loops: CDR1 SGDLS, CDR2 YYNGEE. Trimming cost V 2 bases and J 2 bases; bases outside gene matches: 1. The CDR3 sequence is CASSVGLAAYEQYF. The DNA for the CDR3 is TGTGCCAGCAGCGTTGGACTAGCGGCCTACGAGCAGTACTTC.

The rearrangement links TRBV14 to TRBJ2-3, with TRBD2 matching 9 bases. V lost 0 bases to trimming and J lost 4 bases; unmatched junction nucleotides: 2. Germline CDR1 is SGHDN and CDR2 is FVKESK. This CDR3 contains 15 residues. The CDR3 protein is CASSQEGLAADTQYF. The CDR3 nucleotides read TGTGCCAGCAGCCAAGAGGGACTAGCAGCAGATACGCAGTATTTT.

The chain joins TRBV19 to TRBJ2-5; TRBD1 is a possible D gene (5 bases). The germline gives CDR1 LNHDA, CDR2 SQIVND (reference sequence). This CDR3 is built from 14 residues. The V end lost 5 bases, the J end lost 5 bases, and 15 bases lay between the germline ends. The CDR3 here is CASSGGQGGETQYF. CDR3 in DNA: TGTGCCAGTAGTGGTGGGCAGGGTGGGGAGACCCAGTACTTC.